A selection of T cell receptor beta chains follows, all from one sample in a study of long-term antiretroviral therapy in people with HIV. Produced via immunoSEQ multiplex PCR; TCRdb's table is partial and in-frame only. Of over 30,000 clones listed, about 85% were seen once; the top ten hold more than 3%. The specimen comprised unsorted PBMCs, sampled 1.9 years after starting antiretroviral therapy. The receptor source for this set is a man between 18 and 35 years old with HIV. Both conserved end residues are part of each CDR3. The D gene is left open where the match is weak. Some rows have no size entry. The others give once, few or many, or a class for an expanded clone.

D	size	J	V	DNA	CDR3
.	.	TRBJ1-1	TRBV7-8	TGTGCCAGCAGCTTAGCGGAGGGGAACACTGAAGCTTTCTTT	CASSLAEGNTEAFF
TRBD2	once	TRBJ2-1	TRBV28	TGTGCCAGCAGCCCGGGGGGGGCAGACAATGAGCAGTTCTTC	CASSPGGADNEQFF
.	.	TRBJ2-3	TRBV1	TGCACCAGCAGCCAAGATCTGCTAGCGCGGTACACAGATACGCAGTATTTT	CTSSQDLLARYTDTQYF
.	medium-sized	TRBJ2-6	TRBV11-2	TGTGCCAGCAGGGGGGACGGGGCCAACGTCCTGACTTTC	CASRGDGANVLTF
.	.	TRBJ1-2	TRBV5-4	TGTGCCAGCAGCCCTGGGGGCGAGAGTGGCTATGGCTACACCTTC	CASSPGGESGYGYTF
.	.	TRBJ1-2	TRBV28	TGTGCCAGCACGGACACGAACAACTATGGCTACACCTTC	CASTDTNNYGYTF
TRBD1	few	TRBJ1-2	TRBV2	TGTGCCAGCCGGGACAGGCGATATGGCTACACCTTC	CASRDRRYGYTF
TRBD1	few	TRBJ2-3	TRBV15	TGTGCCACCAGCAGAGGTGGGGACAGCCGCACAGATACGCAGTATTTT	CATSRGGDSRTDTQYF
.	.	TRBJ1-6	TRBV4-2	TGTGCCAGCAGCCAAGAATCAGATATGGCTTCACCCCTCCACTTT	CASSQESDMASPLHF
.	.	TRBJ1-1	TRBV5-4	TGTGCCAGCAGACGGGGGGACGTCGGGGGCACTGAAGCTTTCTTT	CASRRGDVGGTEAFF
.	few	TRBJ1-5	TRBV7-9	TGTGCCAGCAGCTTACAGGAAAATCAGCCCCAGCATTTT	CASSLQENQPQHF
TRBD2	few	TRBJ2-5	TRBV28	TGTGCCAGCAGTTCGGGACTAGCGGAGGCAGAGACCCAGTACTTC	CASSSGLAEAETQYF
.	.	TRBJ1-3	TRBV6-1	TGTGCCAGCAGTGAAATAAGAAACACCATATATTTT	CASSEIRNTIYF
.	.	TRBJ2-2	TRBV11-2	TGTGCCAGCAGCTTAGGGCAGGGGACCGGGGAGCTGTTTTTT	CASSLGQGTGELFF
TRBD1	once	TRBJ1-1	TRBV13	TGTGCCAGCAGCTTACCACAGGGGAGCGCTTTCTTT	CASSLPQGSAFF
TRBD1	.	TRBJ2-1	TRBV5-1	TGCGCCAGCAGCTTGGCCAAGGGGGGGACAGGGGACAATGAGCAGTTCTTC	CASSLAKGGTGDNEQFF
.	.	TRBJ1-3	TRBV28	TGTGCCAGCAGCAGACAGGGAAACACCATATATTTT	CASSRQGNTIYF
.	.	TRBJ2-1	TRBV5-6	TGTGCCAGCAGCTTGAGGAACTACAATGAGCAGTTCTTC	CASSLRNYNEQFF
.	.	TRBJ1-6	TRBV9	TGTGCCAGCAGCGCGAGGACTGATTCACCCCTCCACTTT	CASSARTDSPLHF
.	.	TRBJ1-2	TRBV27	TGTGCCAGCAGATTCTTGACAGGTGGATATGGCTACACCTTC	CASRFLTGGYGYTF
.	.	TRBJ1-2	TRBV9	TGTGCCAGCAGCTCATCCGAGGCAGGGGATGGCTACACCTTC	CASSSSEAGDGYTF
.	.	TRBJ2-5	TRBV7-2	TGTGCCAGCAGCTTAGTGGCAGCTCAAGAGACCCAGTACTTC	CASSLVAAQETQYF
.	.	TRBJ1-3	TRBV5-1	TGCGCCAGCAGCTTTGCCAGGGGAGGAGGAAACACCATATATTTT	CASSFARGGGNTIYF
TRBD1	.	TRBJ1-4	TRBV11-2	TGTGCCAGCAGCTTAGGCCTGACAGGGTGGGAAAAACTGTTTTTT	CASSLGLTGWEKLFF
.	.	TRBJ2-2	TRBV11-1	TGTGCCAGCAGCCCAGCGGACAATCCCGGGGAGCTGTTTTTT	CASSPADNPGELFF
TRBD1	.	TRBJ1-1	TRBV6-1	TGTGCCAGCAGGGTTGGGACAGAAGGGACTGAAGCTTTCTTT	CASRVGTEGTEAFF
TRBD1	.	TRBJ1-5	TRBV7-8	TGTGCCAGCAGCTTAGTGGGTTTAGGGGGCATGGGCAATCAGCCCCAGCATTTT	CASSLVGLGGMGNQPQHF
.	.	TRBJ2-7	TRBV30	TGTGCCTGGAGTTACGGGCCGGATGCCTACGAGCAGTACTTC	CAWSYGPDAYEQYF
TRBD2	.	TRBJ2-7	TRBV4-1	TGCGCCAGCAGCCCCCACGGTCCGGGGGGAAGCTACGAGCAGTACTTC	CASSPHGPGGSYEQYF
.	.	TRBJ2-5	TRBV5-8	TGTGCCAGCAGCCCCGGGACTGGAGAGACCCAGTACTTC	CASSPGTGETQYF
TRBD1	.	TRBJ1-1	TRBV19	TGTGCCAGTAGTCACCGGGACAGGGAGGGCACTGAAGCTTTCTTT	CASSHRDREGTEAFF
TRBD1	.	TRBJ1-5	TRBV18	TGTGCCAGCTCACCCACAGGGGTGGGTAGTTCCACTAGCAATCAGCCCCAGCATTTT	CASSPTGVGSSTSNQPQHF
TRBD1	.	TRBJ2-6	TRBV27	TGTGCCAGCAGTCCTGGGACAGGGGCTCCTGGGGCCAACGTCCTGACTTTC	CASSPGTGAPGANVLTF
TRBD1	.	TRBJ1-4	TRBV18	TGTGCCAGCTCAACGACAGGGGCAACTACTAATGAAAAACTGTTTTTT	CASSTTGATTNEKLFF
.	.	TRBJ2-7	TRBV7-3	TGTGCCAGCAGCCCTCCGACAGGCTCCTACGAGCAGTACTTC	CASSPPTGSYEQYF
.	.	TRBJ2-7	TRBV4-2	TGTGCCAGCAGCCAAGGAATAGGCTCGGGCGAGCAGTACTTC	CASSQGIGSGEQYF
.	once	TRBJ1-2	TRBV9	TGTGCCAGCTCAACAGGGAACTATGGCTACACCTTC	CASSTGNYGYTF
TRBD1	.	TRBJ1-2	TRBV6-5	TGTGCCAGCCGGCGAGGGACAGGGGTCGGCTACACCTTC	CASRRGTGVGYTF
TRBD1	.	TRBJ1-1	TRBV11-2	TGTGCCAGCAGCTGGGGACAGGGGAACACTGAAGCTTTCTTT	CASSWGQGNTEAFF
TRBD1	few	TRBJ2-7	TRBV7-9	TGTGCCAGCAGCTTAAGGGACAGGGGCGAGCAGTACTTC	CASSLRDRGEQYF
.	few	TRBJ2-2	TRBV4-1	TGCGCCAGCAGCCAAGACCCCGGAAGGGGCCGCCTAGGTCTAGGCGGGGAGCTGTTTTTT	CASSQDPGRGRLGLGGELFF
.	.	TRBJ2-2	TRBV11-2	TGTGCCAGCAGCTTAGAGATAGGGCGGAACACCGGGGAGCTGTTTTTT	CASSLEIGRNTGELFF
TRBD2	few	TRBJ2-1	TRBV4-2	TGTGCCAGCAGCCAAGGACTAGCGGATTACAATGAGCAGTTCTTC	CASSQGLADYNEQFF
.	.	TRBJ2-2	TRBV30	TGTGCCTGGAGTGGGGTCCCTAACACCGGGGAGCTGTTTTTT	CAWSGVPNTGELFF
TRBD1	.	TRBJ1-5	TRBV5-1	TGCGCCAGCAGCTTGTGGGGACAGGGGGAAGGCAATCAGCCCCAGCATTTT	CASSLWGQGEGNQPQHF